The following is a T cell receptor (beta chain) sequence with its context. This clonotype was counted between two and nine times. Which antigen it targets is not known. Per-base quality was not reported, and no clone a single base away is much larger than it. This record comes from a study of T-cell memory formation after mild COVID-19 (dated by TCRdb to the early 2020s). Looking at the study overall: Most TCR sequence clusters were specific to one of the two donors. In a couple of donors, T-cell clones that expanded and contracted after mild COVID-19 were tracked by sequencing TCRalpha and TCRbeta repertoires over time. Two young, previously healthy adult volunteers, one female and one male, were included in the cohort.

TCRdb names Illumina NovaSeq 6000 as the instrument used. cDNA libraries for TCRalpha and TCRbeta were prepared by 5'RACE using constant-segment primers, with sample barcodes and unique molecular identifiers added. Trizol reagent was used to extract RNA from every sample. Amplification of the libraries took two PCR steps, and the second step added a second sample barcode plus Illumina TruSeq adapters. Sequencing of libraries was performed on an Illumina NovaSeq with 2 x 150 bp paired-end reads. For the original study's pipeline: With migec v1.2.7, reads were demultiplexed and then collapsed into UMI-guided consensus sequences. Using mixcr v2.1.11, UMI consensuses were aligned to TRA and TRB V and J templates and then assembled into clonotypes. Expanded or contracted clonotypes were those called significant by both edgeR and NoisET, with noise models trained on biological replicates. For edgeR calls, the cutoffs were a false discovery rate-adjusted p below 0.01 and a log2 fold-change threshold of 1. PCA with hierarchical clustering of max-normalized trajectories of the 1000 most abundant clonotypes was used as exploratory dynamics analysis. Separately sequenced CD4+ and CD8+ repertoires were used to assign the CD4 or CD8 phenotype of responding clones. TCRdb applied fastp at Q25 and MiXCR to the public reads, then kept only in-frame beta chains. Records with the same CDR3 protein are collapsed into one entry carrying the most frequent genes and DNA. In this record, the V and J calls reflect TCRdb's handling and not the investigators' own analysis. Across this sample there are roughly 58,000 distinct CDR3 sequences, with 8% to 10% seen only once. 1.2% of the sample rests with the top ten.

On the study overall, not on this receptor specifically: SARS-CoV-2 specificity of the second-wave clones peaking on day 37 was not confirmed. Contracting CD4+ clones appeared mostly in the CM and EM memory subsets, whereas CD8+ clones were enriched in EMRA. From day 15 to 85, contracting clones showed balanced CD4/CD8 phenotypes, whereas a second wave of clones that expanded from day 15 to 37 leaned towards CD4+. Some responding clones were found in pre-infection memory, which suggests that pre-existing cross-reactive memory T cells took part in the SARS-CoV-2 response. The study included only a couple of mild cases, and larger cohorts that include severe cases with pre-infection samples were judged to be necessary.

Spanning cysteine to phenylalanine, the CDR3 consists of 14 amino acids. Only the CDR3 DNA stays, 42 bases, in frame from base 1. For this chain, trimming is 4 bases at the V end and 8 bases at the J end, and the number of junction bases without a gene match is 9. Ficoll-Paque density gradient centrifugation was used to isolate PBMCs. The source material was PBMCs or a T cell subset sorted from them (not recorded which). This clonotype originated in a man between 18 and 29 years old who had mild COVID-19 (a few samples of this study predate the infection). The sample titles of this study are shuffled in the database, so cell type and time point are left out; the donor was told from shared clones. The chain joins TRBV12-3 or TRBV12-4 to TRBJ1-2, with 8 bases matching TRBD1. The CDR3 protein is CASSSLGQAKGYTF. The DNA reads TGTGCCAGCAGTTCCCTGGGACAGGCGAAAGGCTACACCTTC.